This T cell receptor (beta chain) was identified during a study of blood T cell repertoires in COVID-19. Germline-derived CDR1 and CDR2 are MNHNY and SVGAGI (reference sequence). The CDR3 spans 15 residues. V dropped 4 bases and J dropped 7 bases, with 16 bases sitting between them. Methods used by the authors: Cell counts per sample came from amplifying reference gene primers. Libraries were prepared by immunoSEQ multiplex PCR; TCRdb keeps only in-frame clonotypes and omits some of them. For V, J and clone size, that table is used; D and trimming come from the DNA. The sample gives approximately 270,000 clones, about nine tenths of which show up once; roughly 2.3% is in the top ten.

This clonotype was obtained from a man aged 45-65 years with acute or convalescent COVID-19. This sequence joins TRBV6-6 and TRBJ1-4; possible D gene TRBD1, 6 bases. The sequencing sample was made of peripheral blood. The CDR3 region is CASSSKTGGREKLFF. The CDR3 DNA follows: TGTGCCAGCAGTTCCAAGACCGGGGGGCGTGAAAAACTGTTTTTT.